This T cell receptor beta chain came from a study of blood T cell repertoires in COVID-19. The repertoire was sequenced with immunoSEQ multiplex PCR; TCRdb's copy has only in-frame clones and lacks some. The sample holds hundreds of thousands of clones, about nine tenths seen once. The junction had 5 bases not matched to a gene; V was cut back by 5 bases and J by 6 bases. CDR1 MNHEY and CDR2 SVGAGI come from the germline V gene. The CDR3 loop spans 15 amino acids. This clone was seen a single time. The clonotype originates from a woman in her twenties or thirties with COVID-19, enrolled during active disease. Sequenced: peripheral blood. The chain links TRBV6-5 to TRBJ2-2; TRBD1 matches at 11 bases. In nucleotides, the CDR3 is TGTGCCAGCAGTCAGGGACAGGGGGGCCCCGGGGAGCTGTTTTTT. Translation: CASSQGQGGPGELFF.